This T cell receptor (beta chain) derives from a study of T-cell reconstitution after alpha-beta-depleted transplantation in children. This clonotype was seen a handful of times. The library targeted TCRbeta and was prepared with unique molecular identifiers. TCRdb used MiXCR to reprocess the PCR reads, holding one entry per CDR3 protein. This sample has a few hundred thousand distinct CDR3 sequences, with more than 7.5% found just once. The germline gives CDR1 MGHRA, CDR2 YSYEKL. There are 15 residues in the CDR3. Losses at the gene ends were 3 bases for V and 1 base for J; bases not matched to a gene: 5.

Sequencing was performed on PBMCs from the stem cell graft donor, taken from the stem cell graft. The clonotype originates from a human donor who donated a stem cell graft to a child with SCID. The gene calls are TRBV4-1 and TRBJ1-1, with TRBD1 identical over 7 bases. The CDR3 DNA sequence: TGCGCCAGCAGCCACCCGGACAGGCAGAACACTGAAGCTTTCTTT. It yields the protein CASSHPDRQNTEAFF.